This TCR beta chain was sequenced during a study of shared clonotypes between healthy human individuals. Broader study findings: Across a few donors, naive CD4 shared 5% to 6%, naive CD8 more than 3%, memory CD4 about 2.5%, memory CD8 about 0.38%.

It was at deep level that the assay was run. The repertoire was sequenced with immunoSEQ multiplex PCR; TCRdb's copy has only in-frame clones and lacks some. In the table there are approximately 1.5 million clones, approximately 98% of which are singletons. The V gene lost 5 bases and the J gene lost 2 bases, with 13 bases spanning the gap. This CDR3 contains 15 residues. Germline assignment: CDR1 SEHNR and CDR2 FQNEAQ (reference sequence). About this clone: The antigen is undetermined.

This sequence joins TRBV7-9 and TRBJ1-3; D unclear. The origin of this receptor is a man younger than 45 in good health. Source material: naive CD4+ T cells sorted from blood. Subset: CD45RA+ positively selected. CDR3: CASSPWSYPGNTIYF. The CDR3 nucleotides are TGTGCCAGCAGCCCATGGTCATATCCTGGAAACACCATATATTTT. Full variable domain (remainder filled in from reference TRBV7-9 and TRBJ1-3): DTGVSQNPRHKITKRGQNVTFRCDPISEHNRLYWYRQTLGQGPEFLTYFQNEAQLEKSRLLSDRFSAERPKGSFSTLEIQRTEQGDSAMYLCASSPWSYPGNTIYFGEGSWLTVV.